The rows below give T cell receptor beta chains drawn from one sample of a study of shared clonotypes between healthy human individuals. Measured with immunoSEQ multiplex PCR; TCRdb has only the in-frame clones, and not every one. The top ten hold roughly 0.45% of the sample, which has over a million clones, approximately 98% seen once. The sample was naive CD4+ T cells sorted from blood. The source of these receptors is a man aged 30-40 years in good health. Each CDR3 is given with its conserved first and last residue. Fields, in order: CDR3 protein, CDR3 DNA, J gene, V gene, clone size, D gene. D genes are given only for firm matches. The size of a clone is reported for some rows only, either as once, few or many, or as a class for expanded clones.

CDR3: CSVSPNNEQFF
DNA: TGCAGCGTGTCCCCCAACAATGAGCAGTTCTTC
J: TRBJ2-1
V: TRBV29-1
size: NA
D: NA

CDR3: CASSYSRVAKNIQYF
DNA: TGTGCCAGCAGTTACTCGAGGGTTGCCAAAAACATTCAGTACTTC
J: TRBJ2-4
V: TRBV6-5
size: NA
D: NA

CDR3: CASNGGQSYEQYF
DNA: TGTGCCAGCAACGGCGGGCAATCCTACGAGCAGTACTTC
J: TRBJ2-7
V: TRBV28
size: NA
D: NA

CDR3: CASTSGMWFRYF
DNA: TGTGCCAGCACTAGCGGGATGTGGTTTCGGTACTTC
J: TRBJ2-7
V: TRBV7-9
size: NA
D: TRBD2

CDR3: CAWSRGLAGTDTQYF
DNA: TGTGCCTGGAGCCGGGGACTAGCTGGCACAGATACGCAGTATTTT
J: TRBJ2-3
V: TRBV30
size: NA
D: TRBD2

CDR3: CASSPTGELFF
DNA: TGTGCCAGCAGCCCCACCGGGGAGCTGTTTTTT
J: TRBJ2-2
V: TRBV28
size: NA
D: NA

CDR3: CSILGQGGHEQYF
DNA: TGCAGCATTCTGGGACAGGGTGGCCACGAGCAGTACTTC
J: TRBJ2-7
V: TRBV29-1
size: NA
D: TRBD1

CDR3: CASRREAVGGELFF
DNA: TGTGCCAGCAGAAGGGAGGCGGTTGGCGGGGAGCTGTTTTTT
J: TRBJ2-2
V: TRBV6-5
size: NA
D: NA

CDR3: CASSLVALAGVNEQFF
DNA: TGTGCCAGCAGCTTAGTAGCGCTAGCGGGAGTCAATGAGCAGTTCTTC
J: TRBJ2-1
V: TRBV7-2
size: NA
D: TRBD2

CDR3: CASSDGPIMNTEAFF
DNA: TGCGCCAGCAGTGATGGACCTATAATGAACACTGAAGCTTTCTTT
J: TRBJ1-1
V: TRBV10-1
size: NA
D: NA

CDR3: CASSYTYNRDSSNQPQHF
DNA: TGTGCCAGCAGCTATACTTACAACCGGGACAGTAGCAATCAGCCCCAGCATTTT
J: TRBJ1-5
V: TRBV5-5
size: NA
D: TRBD1

CDR3: CASRLRGASGRADTQYF
DNA: TGTGCCAGCAGACTACGAGGGGCTAGCGGGAGGGCAGATACGCAGTATTTT
J: TRBJ2-3
V: TRBV11-2
size: NA
D: TRBD2

CDR3: CAISDNRGLITEAFF
DNA: TGTGCCATCAGCGACAACAGGGGGCTTATTACTGAAGCTTTCTTT
J: TRBJ1-1
V: TRBV10-3
size: once
D: TRBD1

CDR3: CASSWTGKSYNEQFF
DNA: TGTGCCAGTAGTTGGACAGGGAAGTCCTACAATGAGCAGTTCTTC
J: TRBJ2-1
V: TRBV19
size: NA
D: TRBD1

CDR3: CASSSNRDTGELFF
DNA: TGTGCCAGCAGCAGTAACAGGGACACCGGGGAGCTGTTTTTT
J: TRBJ2-2
V: TRBV28
size: NA
D: NA

CDR3: CASSRSPNRGSSTGELFF
DNA: TGTGCCAGCAGCCGATCGCCTAACAGGGGAAGTAGCACCGGGGAGCTGTTTTTT
J: TRBJ2-2
V: TRBV4-2
size: NA
D: TRBD1

CDR3: CAIGQGYEQYF
DNA: TGTGCCATCGGGCAGGGCTACGAGCAGTACTTC
J: TRBJ2-7
V: TRBV6-6
size: NA
D: NA

CDR3: CASSLRGTNEKLFF
DNA: TGTGCCAGCAGCCTCAGGGGAACTAATGAAAAACTGTTTTTT
J: TRBJ1-4
V: TRBV5-5
size: once
D: NA

CDR3: CASSPRGLSYTF
DNA: TGTGCCAGCAGTCCGAGGGGGCTAAGCTACACCTTC
J: TRBJ1-2
V: TRBV27
size: NA
D: TRBD1

CDR3: CASSAGTGSGGYTF
DNA: TGCGCCAGCAGCGCCGGGACAGGGAGCGGTGGCTACACCTTC
J: TRBJ1-2
V: TRBV5-1
size: NA
D: TRBD1

CDR3: CASTPRAGLTEAFF
DNA: TGTGCCAGCACTCCAAGGGCAGGGCTCACTGAAGCTTTCTTT
J: TRBJ1-1
V: TRBV7-2
size: NA
D: NA

CDR3: CASSLDSAGTYEQYF
DNA: TGTGCCAGCAGCTTAGATAGTGCCGGAACCTACGAGCAGTACTTC
J: TRBJ2-7
V: TRBV11-2
size: NA
D: NA

CDR3: CASSSALGGTDTQYF
DNA: TGTGCCAGCAGCTCGGCCTTAGGCGGCACAGATACGCAGTATTTT
J: TRBJ2-3
V: TRBV7-3
size: NA
D: NA

CDR3: CASSLDPGSEQYF
DNA: TGTGCCAGCAGCTTAGACCCAGGGTCGGAGCAGTACTTC
J: TRBJ2-7
V: TRBV11-3
size: NA
D: NA

CDR3: CASSPPGQGPGEQYF
DNA: TGCGCCAGCAGCCCCCCGGGACAGGGCCCTGGAGAGCAGTACTTC
J: TRBJ2-7
V: TRBV5-1
size: NA
D: TRBD1

CDR3: CASSSGLAGVWDEQFF
DNA: TGCGCCAGCAGCTCCGGACTAGCGGGAGTTTGGGATGAGCAGTTCTTC
J: TRBJ2-1
V: TRBV5-1
size: NA
D: TRBD2

CDR3: CAISEPAVAYEQYF
DNA: TGTGCCATCAGTGAGCCAGCAGTGGCCTACGAGCAGTACTTC
J: TRBJ2-7
V: TRBV10-3
size: NA
D: NA

CDR3: CASSKGTSGIRTDTQYF
DNA: TGTGCCAGCAGTAAAGGGACTAGCGGGATACGCACAGATACGCAGTATTTT
J: TRBJ2-3
V: TRBV25-1
size: NA
D: TRBD2

CDR3: CASSVQTRAGANVLTF
DNA: TGTGCCAGCAGTGTACAAACTCGAGCTGGGGCCAACGTCCTGACTTTC
J: TRBJ2-6
V: TRBV6-1
size: NA
D: NA